This T cell receptor (beta chain) was profiled in a study of shared clonotypes between healthy human individuals (dated by TCRdb to the early 2020s). With respect to the entire study: A few men and two women, aged 18 to 49 years, made up the cohort. For each donor, CD4 naive and CD4 memory were each run on three plates, CD8 naive on two plates, and CD8 memory on one plate. The study deeply sequenced blood TCR repertoires of several healthy adults to estimate repertoire size and the extent of clonotype sharing between individuals. Libraries were prepared and TCR repertoires were sequenced by different laboratories using diverse techniques, in order to increase sequencing depth and limit assay-specific biases. Leukapheresis yielded between about 0.85 and 10 billion PBMCs per donor.

Using the deep immunoSEQ assay, TCR CDR3 regions were amplified from genomic DNA by multiplex PCR. Genomic DNA extracted from each cell subset was distributed evenly over all wells of several immunoSEQ 96-well plates, and each plate served as one replicate. For sorted subsets, 200 to 250 ng of genomic DNA, equivalent to 25,000 to 35,000 T cell genomes, went into each replicate PCR. The purified libraries were quantified using a Qubit 3.0 fluorometer, sized with a Bioanalyzer 2100, and then quantified again using the KAPA Library Quantification kit. A separate single-read 150-cycle Illumina NextSeq 550 flow cell was used to sequence each immunoSEQ 96-well plate. The authors' pipeline ran thus. Because the immunoSEQ output included only junctional sequences and no quality scores, the filtering could not be the same as the filtering used for full-length reads. To assign V/J genes and CDR3, sequences were annotated using PyIR, a Python wrapper for IgBLAST v1.9, with IMGT germline references. Reads with weak V/J assignments (E-value above 1e-6), missing CDR3, stop codons, out-of-frame junctions, or ambiguous translated residues were removed. A V3J clonotype was defined by an identical inferred V gene, J gene, and CDR3 amino acid sequence. Percentage overlap between repertoires was computed as shared unique clonotypes divided by the size of the smaller repertoire. Richness of each repertoire was evaluated using RTK rarefaction, the Chao1 estimator, and Recon v2.1 estimates of unobserved clonotypes. For all TCRbeta clonotypes obtained by the gDNA method from four donors, generation probabilities were computed with OLGA. TCRdb carries this immuneACCESS record with in-frame sequences only. Its versions omit some clonotypes, under half of them owing to an unresolved V gene in the studies checked, with the rest unexplained. That table is the source of V, J and clone size, and D and trimming were worked out from the DNA. This sample holds about 2 million clones; 85% to 95% were observed only once. The ten most abundant clones make up approximately 0.13% of the sample.

What the research found in general, with its limitations: Sampling was restricted to blood, and TCR repertoires in tissues likely differ from the TCR repertoires found in blood. Compared with non-shared clonotypes, the clonotypes found in all four sorted-subset donors had higher generation probabilities. Pairwise subsampling indicated that sequencing depth was expected to affect the degree of clonotype sharing among donors. Approximately 4.8% of naive CD4, around 3.5% of naive CD8, 2% to 2.5% of memory CD4, and approximately 0.39% of memory CD8 clonotypes were shared across four donors. Estimated clonotype richness was generally larger for naive than for memory subsets. Because the study included only a small number of donors, the genetic and exposure-history diversity represented was limited. Even with the large sequencing depth, rarefaction of the sorted-subset datasets indicated that sequencing was incomplete.

The donors were healthy, HIV-negative adults who had no recently reported acute infections or vaccinations. Every donor was a Caucasian adult living in Nashville, Tennessee, USA. CD4+ T cells were enriched by magnetic negative selection; naive cells were then positively selected on CD45RA, and the negative fraction formed the memory subset. After blood collection by leukapheresis, PBMCs were isolated using Ficoll-Histopaque density gradient centrifugation and then cryopreserved in the vapor phase of liquid nitrogen. Analytical flow cytometry was used to check the purity and quantity of every magnetically sorted T cell population. From each sorted fraction, genomic DNA was isolated and quantified by UV absorbance on a Nanodrop 2000c. Concerning this clone itself: There is no known antigen for this receptor. Base qualities are not recorded, but no much larger clone differs from it by a single base.

The CDR1 and CDR2 encoded by the germline V gene are MNHNS and SASEGT. The CDR3 has 14 amino acids, counting the end cysteine and phenylalanine. Of all the DNA, just the CDR3 is kept, 42 bases in frame from base 1. Deletion took 1 base off V and 6 bases off J, with a span of 7 bases between the germline ends. Sequenced sample: naive CD4+ T cells sorted from blood. Sample cell subset or site, as interpreted from the label and publication: CD45RA+ positively selected. The rearrangement combines TRBV6-1 with TRBJ1-6; TRBD1 is perhaps the D gene, given 6 matching bases. The receptor was derived from a man aged 18 to 29 in good health. DNA sequence: TGTGCCAGCAGTGAAGGGACAGTTAATTCACCCCTCCACTTT. This codes for CASSEGTVNSPLHF.